This T cell receptor beta chain was observed in a study of response to subunit inactivated influenza vaccine. TCRdb called the RT-PCR reads again in MiXCR, with one record for every CDR3 protein. The table includes roughly 570,000 distinct CDR3 sequences, under 15% detected once. Overall study results and limits: The authors suggested that every seasonal influenza vaccination recruits few new T cells.

Concerning this clonotype: Its specificity is unknown.

Germline CDR1 SGHTA, CDR2 FQGNSA. V was pared by 5 bases and J by 8 bases, with 13 bases of the junction left unmatched. The CDR3 totals 16 residues. Source: PBMCs from blood, taken roughly 6 weeks after vaccination. The V call is TRBV7-2, the J call TRBJ2-1; TRBD2 matches at 9 bases. This receptor was identified in a man aged 45-65 years who received an inactivated influenza vaccine. CDR3 residues: CASSPLGSGGKDEQFF. CDR3 DNA sequence: TGTGCCAGCAGCCCCCTGGGTAGCGGGGGTAAAGATGAGCAGTTCTTC.